One TCR beta chain is described in this entry. Its antigen remains unknown. TCRdb's copy holds only in-frame clones and misses some; the assay was immunoSEQ multiplex PCR. The sample contains fewer than 400,000 clones, more than 70% of which appear only once. The data derive from a study of Ad26.COV2.S vaccination and SARS-CoV-2 variants. Study background: It was the COV1001 Ad26.COV2.S trial arm that included the donor.

Treatment noted: about 20 received Ad26.COV2.S at low or high dose, single or two shots; 5 received placebo; per-sample allocation not given. Samples came from day 63 after the first vaccine or placebo injection. Points from the study as a whole: Placebo recipients showed lower spike-specific TCR breadth than vaccinees.

The sequence was collected from a person between 18 and 65 years old who received the Ad26.COV2.S COVID-19 vaccine or a placebo. Sequencing used peripheral blood, obtained in a trial of Ad26.COV2.S vaccine versus placebo.

The CDR3 loop reads CATSDFPSRTGRGETQYF. CDR3 sequence (DNA): TGTGCCACCAGTGATTTCCCCTCACGGACAGGGAGAGGAGAGACCCAGTACTTC. The chain links TRBV24-1 to TRBJ2-5; 8 bases match TRBD1. CDR1 and CDR2 (germline): KGHDR, SFDVKD. V trimming: 1 base; J trimming: 4 bases; junction bases outside the gene matches: 13. There are 18 residues in the CDR3.